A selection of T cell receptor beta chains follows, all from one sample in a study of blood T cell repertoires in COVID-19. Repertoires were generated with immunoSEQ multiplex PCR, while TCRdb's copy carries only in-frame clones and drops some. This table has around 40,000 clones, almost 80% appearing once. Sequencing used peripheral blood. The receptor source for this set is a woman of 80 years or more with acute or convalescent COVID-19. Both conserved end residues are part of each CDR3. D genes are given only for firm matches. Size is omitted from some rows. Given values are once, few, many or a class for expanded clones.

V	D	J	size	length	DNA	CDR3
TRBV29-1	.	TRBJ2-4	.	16	TGCAGCGTTGATGGGCCAGGGGCGAACGCCAAAAACATTCAGTACTTC	CSVDGPGANAKNIQYF
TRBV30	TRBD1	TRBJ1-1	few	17	TGTGCCTGGAGTGTACTGGCCGGGACAGGCGTGAACACTGAAGCTTTCTTT	CAWSVLAGTGVNTEAFF
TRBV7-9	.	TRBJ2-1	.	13	TGTGCCAGCAGCCCGGACTGGGGGGTTGAGCAGTTCTTC	CASSPDWGVEQFF
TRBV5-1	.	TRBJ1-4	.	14	TGCGCCAGCAGTTTCAGCGCAACTAATGAAAAACTGTTTTTT	CASSFSATNEKLFF
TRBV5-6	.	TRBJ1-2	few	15	TGTGCCAGCAGCCCCAGCGGACTGAGCAACTATGGCTACACCTTC	CASSPSGLSNYGYTF
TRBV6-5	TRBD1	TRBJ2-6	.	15	TGTGCCAGCAGCCCGGACAGGGCTGGGGCCAACGTCCTGACTTTC	CASSPDRAGANVLTF
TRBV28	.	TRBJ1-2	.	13	TGTGCCAGCAGTTTATTCGTCGACTATGGCTACACCTTC	CASSLFVDYGYTF
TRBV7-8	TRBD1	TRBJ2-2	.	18	TGTGCCAGCAGGCAAAGGGGGAGGACAGGGGGGAACACCGGGGAGCTGTTTTTT	CASRQRGRTGGNTGELFF
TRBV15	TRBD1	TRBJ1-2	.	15	TGTGCCACCAGCAGAGGGGGGACAGGGGGCTATGGCTACACCTTC	CATSRGGTGGYGYTF
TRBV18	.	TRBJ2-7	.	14	TGTGCCAGCTCACCACAAGCGAGCTCCTACGAGCAGTACTTC	CASSPQASSYEQYF
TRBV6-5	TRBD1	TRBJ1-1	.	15	TGTGCCAGCAGCCTGAACAGGGGTGGGAACACTGAAGCTTTCTTT	CASSLNRGGNTEAFF
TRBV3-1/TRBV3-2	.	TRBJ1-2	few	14	TGTGCCAGCAGCCAGGTCGGACAGCTCTATGGCTACACCTTC	CASSQVGQLYGYTF
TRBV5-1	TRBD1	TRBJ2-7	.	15	TGCGCCAGCAGATTGTCGACAGGGATCACCTACGAGCAGTACTTC	CASRLSTGITYEQYF
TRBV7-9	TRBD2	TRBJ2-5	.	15	TGTGCCAGCAGCCGACTAGCGGATGGGGGGGAGACCCAGTACTTC	CASSRLADGGETQYF
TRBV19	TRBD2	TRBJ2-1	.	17	TGTGCCAGTAGTACCACGACACTAGCGGGGTTCTACAATGAGCAGTTCTTC	CASSTTTLAGFYNEQFF
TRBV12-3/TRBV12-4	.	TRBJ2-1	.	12	TGTGCCAGCAAATCTGCGAATGGTGAGCAGTTCTTC	CASKSANGEQFF
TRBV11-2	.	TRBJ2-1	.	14	TGTGCCAGCAGCTTAAGAGTTTCCTACAATGAGCAGTTCTTC	CASSLRVSYNEQFF
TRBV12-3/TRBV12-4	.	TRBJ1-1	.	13	TGTGCCAGCAGTTTAGGCAGTCGAGGCGGAGCTTTCTTT	CASSLGSRGGAFF
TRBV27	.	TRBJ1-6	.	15	TGTGCCAGCATGCAGGGGCCGCCCTTGAATTCACCCCTCCACTTT	CASMQGPPLNSPLHF
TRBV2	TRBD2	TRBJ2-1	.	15	TGTGCCAGCAGAGAACGGACTAGCGGGAGAGATGAGCAGTTCTTC	CASRERTSGRDEQFF
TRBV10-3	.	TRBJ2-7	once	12	TGTGCCATGGGGGGACAGATCTACGAGCAGTACTTC	CAMGGQIYEQYF
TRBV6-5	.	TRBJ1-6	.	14	TGTGCCAGCCTGGGCCCCGCCTATAATTCACCCCTCCACTTT	CASLGPAYNSPLHF
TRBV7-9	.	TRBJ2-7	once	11	TGTGCCAGCAGCCCGGTAGAGGAGCAGTACTTC	CASSPVEEQYF
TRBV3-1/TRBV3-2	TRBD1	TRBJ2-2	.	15	TGTGCCAGCAGCCGATACACAGGGGGCACCGGGGAGCTGTTTTTT	CASSRYTGGTGELFF
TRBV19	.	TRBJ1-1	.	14	TGTGCCAGTAACCCCCAGGGCGGAAACACTGAAGCTTTCTTT	CASNPQGGNTEAFF
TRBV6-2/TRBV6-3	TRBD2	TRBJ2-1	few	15	TGTGCCAGCAGTCCCCGGACTAGCGGGAGTGATGAGCAGTTCTTC	CASSPRTSGSDEQFF
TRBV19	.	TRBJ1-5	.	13	TGTGCCAGTAGGTACGGGGTTGGTCAGCCCCAGCATTTT	CASRYGVGQPQHF
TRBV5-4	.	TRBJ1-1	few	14	TGTGCCAGCAGCTTGAGCGACAGGATAACCGAAGCTTTCTTT	CASSLSDRITEAFF
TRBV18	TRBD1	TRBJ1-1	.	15	TGTGCCAGCTCACCTTCGACAGGGTGGGACACTGAAGCTTTCTTT	CASSPSTGWDTEAFF
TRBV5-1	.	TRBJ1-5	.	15	TGCGCCAGCAGCCCCAACACAATGGAGGAACGGCCCCAGCATTTT	CASSPNTMEERPQHF
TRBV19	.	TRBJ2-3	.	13	TGTGCCAGTAGTGGGCTAACGGTAGATACGCAGTATTTT	CASSGLTVDTQYF
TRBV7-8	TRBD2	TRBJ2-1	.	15	TGTGCCAGCAGCTTCCTAGCGGGAGAGGTCAATGAGCAGTTCTTC	CASSFLAGEVNEQFF
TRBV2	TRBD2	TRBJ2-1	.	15	TGTGCCAGCAGTGCGGGAGGTTACTCCTACAATGAGCAGTTCTTC	CASSAGGYSYNEQFF
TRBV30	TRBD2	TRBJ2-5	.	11	TGTGCCTGGGCTAGCGGAGAGACCCAGTACTTC	CAWASGETQYF
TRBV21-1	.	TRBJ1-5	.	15	TGTGCCAGCAGCCCGAAGGGGACAAGAAATCAGCCCCAGCATTTT	CASSPKGTRNQPQHF
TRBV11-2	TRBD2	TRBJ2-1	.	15	TGTGCCAGCAGCTTTACAGCGGGAGGGGTCAATGAGCAGTTCTTC	CASSFTAGGVNEQFF
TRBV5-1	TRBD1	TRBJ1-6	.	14	TGCGCCAGCAGCCTGACAGGGGAGAATTCACCCCTCCACTTT	CASSLTGENSPLHF
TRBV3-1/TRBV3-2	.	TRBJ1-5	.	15	TGTGCCAGCAGCCAGTCAGACAGGCCCAATCAGCCCCAGCATTTT	CASSQSDRPNQPQHF
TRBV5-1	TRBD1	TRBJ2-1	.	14	TGCGCCAGCAGCTTGGGACAGGGTAGGTATGAGCAGTTCTTC	CASSLGQGRYEQFF
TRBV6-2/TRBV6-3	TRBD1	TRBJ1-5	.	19	TGTGCCAGCAGCAGACGATACAGGGGTGCATCAGATAGCAATCAGCCCCAGCATTTT	CASSRRYRGASDSNQPQHF
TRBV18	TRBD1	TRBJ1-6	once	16	TGTGCCAGCTCACCACAGGCAGGGGGGACGGATTCACCCCTCCACTTT	CASSPQAGGTDSPLHF
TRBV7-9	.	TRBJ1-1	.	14	TGTGCCAGCAGCTGGAGGGCCCTGAACACTGAAGCTTTCTTT	CASSWRALNTEAFF
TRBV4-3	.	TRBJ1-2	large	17	TGCGCCAGCAGCCAAGATATAGGAGTGCCTACTAACTATGGCTACACCTTC	CASSQDIGVPTNYGYTF
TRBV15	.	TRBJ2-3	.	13	TGTGCCACCAGCGGGTCGGGGACAGATACGCAGTATTTT	CATSGSGTDTQYF
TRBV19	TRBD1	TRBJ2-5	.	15	TGTGCCAGTAGTGCCAGACAGGGTCACCAAGAGACCCAGTACTTC	CASSARQGHQETQYF
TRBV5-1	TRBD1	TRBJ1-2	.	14	TGCGCCAGCAGCGGCTCGACAGGGGAGTATGGCTACACCTTC	CASSGSTGEYGYTF
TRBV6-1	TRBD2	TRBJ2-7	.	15	TGTGCCAGCAGTGAAGTAACTAGCGGTCACTACGAGCAGTACTTC	CASSEVTSGHYEQYF
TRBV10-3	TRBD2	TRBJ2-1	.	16	TGTGCCATCAGTGGGGGTGGGGCTAGCGGGAGAAATGAGCAGTTCTTC	CAISGGGASGRNEQFF
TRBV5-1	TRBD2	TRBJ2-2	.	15	TGCGCCAGCAGCCGGACTAGCGGGATTGGCGGGGAGCTGTTTTTT	CASSRTSGIGGELFF
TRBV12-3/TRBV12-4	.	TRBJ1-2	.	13	TGTGCCAGCAGTTGGACTGTGAACTATGGCTACACCTTC	CASSWTVNYGYTF
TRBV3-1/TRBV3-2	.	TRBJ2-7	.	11	TGTGCCAGCGGGACAAACTACGAGCAGTACTTC	CASGTNYEQYF
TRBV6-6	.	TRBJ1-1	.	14	TGTGCCAGCAGTTACGCGGGGGGGGACACTGAAGCTTTCTTT	CASSYAGGDTEAFF
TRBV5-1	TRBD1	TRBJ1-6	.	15	TGCGCCAGCAGGGGCGGACAGGGGAGGGATTCACCCCTCCACTTT	CASRGGQGRDSPLHF
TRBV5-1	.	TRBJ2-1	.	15	TGCGCCAGCAGCTTGCACGGGAGCTCCTACAATGAGCAGTTCTTC	CASSLHGSSYNEQFF
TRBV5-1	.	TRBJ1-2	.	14	TGCGCCAGCAGCTTGGCCGCAGTTAACTATGGCTACACCTTC	CASSLAAVNYGYTF
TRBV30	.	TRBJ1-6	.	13	TGTGCCTGGACCCTCCTACTATCCTCACCCCTCCACTTT	CAWTLLLSSPLHF
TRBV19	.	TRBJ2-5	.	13	TGTGCCAGTAGAAATGGACAGCAAGAGACCCAGTACTTC	CASRNGQQETQYF
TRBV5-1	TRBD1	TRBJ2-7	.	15	TGCGCCAGCAGCTTGGTGGGGACAGGGGTGAACGAGCAGTACTTC	CASSLVGTGVNEQYF